The clone carrying this TCR beta chain was recorded once. Its antigen is unidentified. The data stem from a study of T-cell memory formation after mild COVID-19. Study-wide results and caveats: Contracting clones from day 15 to 85 showed balanced CD4/CD8; later expanders favored CD4+. Some clones that responded turned up in pre-infection memory, which suggests that cross-reactive memory joined in. CM and EM subsets held most contracting CD4+ clones; EMRA held CD8+ ones.

MiXCR, run by TCRdb on the 5' RACE reads, gives a single entry per CDR3 protein. Among about 430,000 distinct CDR3 sequences listed, 18% were seen once. The CDR3 extends over 14 amino acids. Germline V gene sequence: CDR1 KGHSH, CDR2 LQKENI. The V and J ends lost 2 bases and 7 bases, in that order; junction bases with no gene match: 7. The receptor was isolated from a man younger than 30 who had mild COVID-19 (a few samples of this study predate the infection). Cell type and time point are not known. The sample comprised PBMCs or a T cell subset sorted from them (not recorded which). The chain has TRBV18 and TRBJ1-1, with 7 nucleotides matching TRBD1. In DNA form, the CDR3 reads TGTGCCAGCTCACCAATCAGGGGGAATGATGAAGCTTTCTTT. This sequence encodes CASSPIRGNDEAFF. Drawing the rest from reference TRBV18 and TRBJ1-1, the complete variable domain is NAGVMQNPRHLVRRRGQEARLRCSPMKGHSHVYWYRQLPEEGLKFMVYLQKENIIDESGMPKERFSAEFPKEGPSILRIQQVVRGDSAAYFCASSPIRGNDEAFFGQGTRLTVV.